These 19 T cell receptor beta chains share one sample of origin, sequenced in a study of blood T cell repertoires in COVID-19. The data were produced by immunoSEQ multiplex PCR, yet TCRdb's version contains in-frame clones alone and is incomplete. The data show fewer than 300,000 clones, 70% to 90% seen once. Input material: PBMCs or T cells enriched from blood (not recorded which). These TCRs come from a woman aged 25 to 39 who had recovered from COVID-19.

The V and J genes are TRBV27 and TRBJ2-7, with TRBD2 matching 12 bases. Trimming at V came to 3 bases and at J to 5 bases, leaving 14 bases not matched to a gene. Germline V lookup: CDR1 MNHEY, CDR2 SMNVEV (reference sequence). The CDR3 has 18 residues. CDR3 sequence (DNA): TGTGCCAGCAGTTTCCGGCCCCGGGGGCTAGCGGGGGGGAACGAGCAGTACTTC. Amino acids: CASSFRPRGLAGGNEQYF.

The V gene is TRBV27, the J gene TRBJ2-7, with D unclear. Trimming left V 3 bases short and J 2 bases short, with 8 bases between. The CDR3 is 13 residues long. CDR1 is MNHEY and CDR2 is SMNVEV in the germline V gene (reference sequence). The CDR3 sequence is CASSFGYTYEQYF. The CDR3 DNA reads TGTGCCAGCAGTTTCGGGTACACCTACGAGCAGTACTTC.

Only a few counts were recorded for this clone. This chain uses TRBV7-2 with TRBJ1-6; TRBD1 aligns across 7 bases. Germline V gene lookup returns CDR1 SGHTA and CDR2 FQGNSA. This CDR3 has 17 amino acids. The V gene end was trimmed by 5 bases and the J gene end by 2 bases; junction bases not matched to a gene: 9. The CDR3, as DNA: TGTGCCAGCAGCATACCGGGACAGCGGACCTATAATTCACCCCTCCACTTT. Translation gives CASSIPGQRTYNSPLHF.

The chain employs TRBV5-1 and TRBJ2-7; D is perhaps TRBD2 (6 bases). Germline V gene lookup returns CDR1 SGHRS and CDR2 YFSETQ. The CDR3 extends over 17 amino acids. The V gene lost 4 bases and the J gene lost 0 bases, with 20 bases spanning the gap. CDR3 in DNA: TGCGCCAGCAGCCCCGGGTTAGCGGACGTGTCCTCCTACGAGCAGTACTTC. It codes for CASSPGLADVSSYEQYF.

This chain links TRBV11-2 with TRBJ2-7; weak D call: TRBD2 (6 bases). The CDR3 loop spans 15 amino acids. V shed 5 bases and J shed 8 bases, with 22 bases lying between them. Germline V CDR1 and CDR2: SGHAT, FQNNGV. The CDR3 sequence: CASSVTSFAGVKQYF. CDR3 DNA sequence: TGTGCCAGCAGCGTGACTAGTTTTGCCGGAGTCAAGCAGTACTTC.

The chain uses TRBV9 and TRBJ2-7, with D perhaps TRBD2 (5 bases). Germline V gene data show CDR1 as SGDLS and CDR2 as YYNGEE. The CDR3 length is 12 residues. Trimming pared 0 bases from V and 6 bases from J, leaving 7 bases between. The CDR3 spells CASSVDGVEQYF. The CDR3, as DNA: TGTGCCAGCAGCGTAGACGGGGTCGAGCAGTACTTC.

The chain uses TRBV9 and TRBJ2-1, with 7 bases fitting TRBD2. The length of the CDR3 is 15 residues. J was trimmed by 5 bases and V by 0 bases; bases with no gene match: 5. Per the germline V gene, CDR1 is SGDLS and CDR2 is YYNGEE. CDR3 DNA: TGTGCCAGCAGCGTAGCGGGAGGTTACAACAATGAGCAGTTCTTC. Translating gives CASSVAGGYNNEQFF.

CDR3 sequence (DNA): TGTGCCAGTAGTATAGTCGTCAGGGTTAAACCCTCCGCCTACGAGCAGTACTTC. Amino acids: CASSIVVRVKPSAYEQYF. The chain joins TRBV19 to TRBJ2-7; D perhaps matches TRBD1 (5 bases). Trimming left V 1 base short and J 2 bases short, with 21 bases between. Germline V gene lookup returns CDR1 LNHDA and CDR2 SQIVND (reference sequence). The CDR3 has 18 amino acids.

The V gene is TRBV28, the J gene TRBJ2-5, with D tentatively TRBD1 (6 bases). The germline V gene has CDR1 MDHEN and CDR2 SYDVKM. V lost 4 bases to trimming and J lost 7 bases, with 13 bases between them. This CDR3 comprises 13 residues. CDR3 coding DNA: TGTGCCAGCAGTTGGGGGCCCCCGGGGACCCAGTACTTC. Amino acids: CASSWGPPGTQYF. Together with reference TRBV28 and TRBJ2-5, the CDR3 gives the full variable domain: DVKVTQSSRYLVKRTGEKVFLECVQDMDHENMFWYRQDPGLGLRLIYFSYDVKMKEKGDIPEGYSVSREKKERFSLILESASTNQTSMYLCASSWGPPGTQYFGPGTRLLVL.

V gene TRBV10-3 combines with J gene TRBJ2-1; 7 bases align to TRBD2. The germline V gene encodes CDR1 ENHRY and CDR2 SYGVKD. The CDR3 totals 14 residues. The ends lost 4 bases at V and 5 bases at J; junction bases unmatched: 5. CDR3 DNA: TGTGCCATCAGTGCATTGGCGGGGGACAATGAGCAGTTCTTC. This encodes CAISALAGDNEQFF.

V and J are TRBV3-1 (or the pseudogene TRBV3-2) and TRBJ1-5, with D hard to call. This CDR3 comprises 12 residues. Per germline, CDR1 LGHDT and CDR2 YNNKEL (reference sequence). V lost 3 bases and J lost 2, with 2 bases in between. This CDR3 reads CASSHGNQPQHF. For the CDR3, the DNA is TGTGCCAGCAGCCACGGCAATCAGCCCCAGCATTTT.

Written as DNA, the CDR3 is TGTGCCAGCAGACGCCGGGACACTCAAGCGAATTCTGGCTACACCTTC. It encodes CASRRRDTQANSGYTF. The rearrangement links TRBV28 to TRBJ1-2, with a weak D call TRBD1 (6 bases). Germline CDR1 is MDHEN and CDR2 is SYDVKM. Trimming stripped 6 bases from V and 7 bases from J, with 24 bases between. The CDR3 length is 16 residues.

This chain connects TRBV7-9 to TRBJ2-7; 8 bases fit TRBD2. This CDR3 has 16 residues. Germline V gene sequence: CDR1 SEHNR, CDR2 FQNEAQ (reference sequence). J was trimmed by 3 bases and V by 5 bases; bases with no gene match: 12. The CDR3 is CASSEGSGVPFYEQYF. In nucleotides, the CDR3 is TGTGCCAGCAGCGAGGGTAGCGGGGTCCCTTTCTACGAGCAGTACTTC.

V is TRBV5-1 and J is TRBJ1-2; D is ambiguous. CDR1 and CDR2 (germline): SGHRS, YFSETQ. The length of the CDR3 is 15 residues. The ends were cut back, 2 bases at V and 2 bases at J, with 13 bases in the middle. CDR3 in DNA: TGCGCCAGCAGCTTTGCTTCAGGAGGCAACTATGGCTACACCTTC. Its protein product is CASSFASGGNYGYTF.

The chain is built from TRBV7-6 and TRBJ1-2; 9 bases agree with TRBD1. Germline V gene lookup returns CDR1 SGHVS and CDR2 FNYEAQ. The CDR3 is 19 amino acids. The J segment lost 2 bases and the V segment lost 3 bases, leaving 16 bases of the junction unmatched. CDR3 in amino acids: CASSLSPRDREYSNYGYTF. DNA for the CDR3: TGTGCCAGCAGCTTGAGTCCCCGGGACAGGGAATATTCGAACTATGGCTACACCTTC.

The chain employs TRBV27 and TRBJ2-7; 8 bases line up with TRBD1. The CDR3 is 14 residues long. Germline-derived CDR1 and CDR2 are MNHEY and SMNVEV (reference sequence). Germline trimming cut 1 base from V and 3 bases from J; bases unmatched to any gene: 2. The CDR3 sequence: CASSLFGQGYEQYF. DNA for the CDR3: TGTGCCAGCAGTTTATTCGGACAGGGCTACGAGCAGTACTTC.

The J gene is TRBJ1-6, the V gene TRBV9, with 11 bases lining up with TRBD1. This CDR3 has 17 amino acids. The germline V gene has CDR1 SGDLS and CDR2 YYNGEE. V lost 4 bases and J lost 4; bases outside the gene matches: 7. As DNA, the CDR3 is TGTGCCAGCAGCCCAGGGACAGGGGGTAAATATAATTCACCCCTCCACTTT. It encodes CASSPGTGGKYNSPLHF.

The chain employs TRBV28 and TRBJ2-7; D gene ambiguous. Germline V gene data show CDR1 as MDHEN and CDR2 as SYDVKM. CDR3 length: 16 amino acids. Deletions cut 3 bases from V and 0 bases from J, with 15 bases between. The CDR3 sequence: CASSLGRRVPSYEQYF. CDR3 in DNA: TGTGCCAGCAGTTTGGGTCGACGGGTCCCCTCCTACGAGCAGTACTTC.

The chain uses TRBV28 and TRBJ1-2; TRBD1 matches 7 bases. Germline assignment: CDR1 MDHEN and CDR2 SYDVKM. The V segment lost 6 bases and the J segment 0 bases; nucleotides outside the gene matches: 10. The CDR3 contains 16 residues. This CDR3 is CASSLPGQSTNYGYTF. In DNA form, the CDR3 reads TGTGCCAGCAGCCTTCCGGGACAGAGTACTAACTATGGCTACACCTTC.